The count of the clone carrying this T cell receptor beta chain is one. Its specificity is not known. The source of the sample is a study of shared clonotypes between healthy human individuals. Each of the donors was a healthy adult who was HIV-negative and had not had a recent acute infection or vaccination. Study-level points and caveats: Generally, naive subsets (rather than memory subsets) showed larger estimated richness. Deeper or shallower sequencing was expected to change how clonotypes are shared among donors.

The CDR3 loop spans 14 amino acids. Germline V gives CDR1 SGHAT, CDR2 FQNNGV. V lost 2 bases and J lost 5; bases outside the gene matches: 5. Assay used: immunoSEQ multiplex PCR; TCRdb lists only in-frame clones, some missing. Of roughly 520,000 clones in the sample, approximately 94% were seen once. The chain couples TRBV11-2 to TRBJ2-5; 7 bases are a match to TRBD2. The material sequenced was naive CD4+ T cells sorted from blood. Subset of the sample: CD45RA+ positively selected. The TCR comes from a woman under 40 in good health. CDR3 nucleotide sequence: TGTGCCAGCAGCTTAAGACTAGCCGGGGAGACCCAGTACTTC. It encodes CASSLRLAGETQYF.